These T cell receptor beta chains were read from a single sample in a study of blood T cell repertoires in COVID-19. Data came from immunoSEQ multiplex PCR; TCRdb stores just in-frame clones and leaves some out. The data contain about 51,000 clones, over 75% of them seen just once; the ten biggest clones take up 5% to 7%. Sequences were obtained from peripheral blood. These receptors were obtained from a man over 45 with active COVID-19. Both conserved end residues are part of each CDR3. A D gene is named only where the DNA matches it firmly. Clone size is not always given. Where it is, it says once, few, many or a class for expanded clones.

CDR3aa | CDR3nt | j_gene | abundance | d_gene | v_gene
CASSPLESSGNEQFF | TGTGCCAGCTCACCACTTGAATCTAGCGGCAATGAGCAGTTCTTC | TRBJ2-1 | . | TRBD2 | TRBV18
CASSPGGTGVTEAFF | TGTGCCAGCAGCCCGGGGGGGACAGGGGTCACTGAAGCTTTCTTT | TRBJ1-1 | . | TRBD1 | TRBV5-4
CASSPSTGGQFF | TGTGCCAGCAGTCCCTCGACAGGGGGGCAGTTCTTC | TRBJ2-1 | . | TRBD1 | TRBV6-2/TRBV6-3
CASSLAGVTYEQYF | TGTGCCAGCAGCTTAGCGGGCGTAACCTACGAGCAGTACTTC | TRBJ2-7 | . | . | TRBV7-9
CASSPGTGGSLGQETQYF | TGCGCCAGCAGCCCCGGGACAGGGGGATCTTTGGGGCAAGAGACCCAGTACTTC | TRBJ2-5 | few | TRBD1 | TRBV4-3
CAWATDRPYGYTF | TGTGCCTGGGCCACCGACAGACCCTATGGCTACACCTTC | TRBJ1-2 | . | . | TRBV30
CASRQNNSPLHF | TGTGCCAGCAGACAAAATAATTCACCCCTCCACTTT | TRBJ1-6 | . | . | TRBV12-3/TRBV12-4
CASSSREGNSPLHF | TGCGCCAGCAGCTCCCGGGAGGGAAATTCACCCCTCCACTTT | TRBJ1-6 | . | . | TRBV5-1
CASSQPLAGAYNEQFF | TGCGCCAGCAGCCAACCCCTAGCGGGGGCGTACAATGAGCAGTTCTTC | TRBJ2-1 | . | TRBD2 | TRBV4-1
CASSTRQGNRSPLHF | TGTGCCAGTAGTACTAGACAGGGGAATAGATCACCCCTCCACTTT | TRBJ1-6 | . | TRBD1 | TRBV19
CSVEVFGQGDYNEQFF | TGCAGCGTTGAAGTATTTGGACAGGGAGACTACAATGAGCAGTTCTTC | TRBJ2-1 | . | TRBD1 | TRBV29-1
CASSVRSSDSPLHF | TGTGCCAGCAGTGTACGCTCTTCAGATTCACCCCTCCACTTT | TRBJ1-6 | few | . | TRBV6-6
CASSYYRARTGELFF | TGTGCCAGCAGTTACTACAGGGCGCGGACCGGGGAGCTGTTTTTT | TRBJ2-2 | . | . | TRBV6-6
CASSPTWDRELDTQYF | TGTGCCAGCAGCCCCACTTGGGACAGGGAGTTGGATACGCAGTATTTT | TRBJ2-3 | . | TRBD1 | TRBV7-9
CASSLAARGEKLFF | TGTGCCAGCAGCTTGGCTGCTAGGGGTGAAAAACTGTTTTTT | TRBJ1-4 | once | . | TRBV5-4
CASSIISGELFF | TGTGCCAGTAGTATAATATCGGGGGAGCTGTTTTTT | TRBJ2-2 | . | . | TRBV19
CASGSVAGPTGELFF | TGTGCTAGTGGTAGTGTGGCAGGTCCCACCGGGGAGCTGTTTTTT | TRBJ2-2 | . | . | TRBV12-5
CASSPPGHINEKLFF | TGTGCCAGCTCACCCCCGGGACATATTAATGAAAAACTGTTTTTT | TRBJ1-4 | . | . | TRBV18
CASSLQGMAVQPQHF | TGTGCCAGCAGTTTGCAGGGGATGGCGGTTCAGCCCCAGCATTTT | TRBJ1-5 | . | . | TRBV28
CASSPRLSGSNYEQYF | TGCGCCAGCAGCCCCCGTCTGAGCGGGAGTAACTACGAGCAGTACTTC | TRBJ2-7 | . | TRBD2 | TRBV5-1
CASRTGGLNEQFF | TGTGCCAGCAGGACAGGGGGCCTCAATGAGCAGTTCTTC | TRBJ2-1 | . | TRBD1 | TRBV6-5
CATGGRGLPNSPLHF | TGTGCCACCGGGGGGCGTGGGCTCCCTAATTCACCCCTCCACTTT | TRBJ1-6 | . | . | TRBV3-1/TRBV3-2
CSATGNTEAFF | TGCAGTGCTACAGGGAACACTGAAGCTTTCTTT | TRBJ1-1 | . | . | TRBV20-1